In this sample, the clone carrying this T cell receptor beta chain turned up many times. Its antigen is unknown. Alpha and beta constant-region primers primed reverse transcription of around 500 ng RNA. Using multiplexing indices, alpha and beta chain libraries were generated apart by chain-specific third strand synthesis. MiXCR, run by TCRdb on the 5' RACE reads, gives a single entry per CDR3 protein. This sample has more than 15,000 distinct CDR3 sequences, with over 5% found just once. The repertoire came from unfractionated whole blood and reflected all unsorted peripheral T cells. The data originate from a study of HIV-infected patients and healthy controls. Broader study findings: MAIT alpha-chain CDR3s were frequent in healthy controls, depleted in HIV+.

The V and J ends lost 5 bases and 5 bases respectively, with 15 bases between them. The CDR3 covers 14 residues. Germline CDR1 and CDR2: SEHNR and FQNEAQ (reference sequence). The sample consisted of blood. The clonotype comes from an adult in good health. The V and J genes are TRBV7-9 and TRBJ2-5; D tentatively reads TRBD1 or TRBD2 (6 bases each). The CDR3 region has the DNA TGTGCCAGCAGCCCCTTTCGGGGGCCGGAGACCCAGTACTTC. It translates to CASSPFRGPETQYF.